This T cell receptor (beta chain) is drawn from a study of cytomegalovirus exposure and HLA in healthy donors. Study-level results: Links to common viral pathogens appeared, in a later analysis, for several of the most significant clusters. Most CMV-associated TCR beta chains appeared HLA-restricted in a later analysis. Upon later analysis, TCR association rates were observed to vary by HLA locus, being highest for DRB1 and lowest for HLA-C.

About this clone: The antigen is not known.

The CDR3 spans 14 residues. CDR1 is LNHDA, CDR2 SQIVND, per germline (reference sequence). With 5 bases removed from V and 4 bases from J, the gap between germline ends came to 14 bases. The PCR had 60 Vbeta and 13 Jbeta primers. In the authors' methods: Later analysis identified 80 million to 85 million unique TCR beta chains, approximately 10 million shared. Some clones are missing from TCRdb's copy, which holds only in-frame ones; the method was immunoSEQ multiplex PCR. V and J calls and clone size are those listed in that table; D and trimming were worked out from the DNA. Here the sample spans 95,000 to 150,000 clones, around 72% being singletons.

The rearrangement links TRBV19 to TRBJ1-2; TRBD1 might be the D (6 bases). The sequenced sample was PBMCs. The TCR sequence derives from a man aged 25 to 45 in good health and CMV-seronegative. The CDR3 protein is CASSLQGIPYGYTF. In DNA, the CDR3 is TGTGCCAGTAGTCTACAGGGTATTCCCTATGGCTACACCTTC.